This T cell receptor (beta chain) appears in the sequencing data of a study of shared clonotypes between healthy human individuals (dated by TCRdb to 2018 to 2021). For the study in its entirety: The cohort comprised a couple of women and a few men aged 18 to 49 years. For each donor, three plates each were used for CD4 naive and CD4 memory, two plates were used for CD8 naive, and one plate was used for CD8 memory. Blood TCR repertoires of roughly 5 healthy adults were deeply sequenced to estimate repertoire size and the extent of clonotype sharing between individuals. Libraries were prepared and TCR repertoires were sequenced by different laboratories using diverse techniques, in order to increase sequencing depth and limit assay-specific biases. Per donor, leukapheresis produced somewhere between about 0.9 and 9.5 billion PBMCs.

Using the deep immunoSEQ assay, TCR CDR3 regions were amplified from genomic DNA by multiplex PCR. Genomic DNA extracted from each cell subset was distributed evenly over all wells of several immunoSEQ 96-well plates, and each plate served as one replicate. For sorted subsets, about 0.2 ug genomic DNA, equal to some 28,000 T cell genomes, was loaded into each replicate PCR. Purified libraries were quantified with a Qubit 3.0 fluorometer, sized on a Bioanalyzer 2100, and re-quantified with the KAPA Library Quantification kit. Every immunoSEQ 96-well plate was sequenced on a dedicated single-read 150-cycle Illumina NextSeq 550 flow cell. As for the original processing: The immunoSEQ output contained only junctional sequences without quality scores, so filtering could not match that applied to full-length reads. Sequences were annotated with PyIR, a Python wrapper for IgBLAST v1.9, and V/J genes and CDR3 were assigned using IMGT germline references. Reads were removed for weak V/J assignments (E-value above 1e-6), missing CDR3, stop codons, out-of-frame junctions, or ambiguous translated residues. V3J clonotypes were defined by identical inferred V gene, J gene, and CDR3 amino acid sequence. The percentage overlap between two repertoires was calculated by dividing the number of shared unique clonotypes by the size of the smaller repertoire. Richness of each repertoire was evaluated using RTK rarefaction, the Chao1 estimator, and Recon v2.1 estimates of unobserved clonotypes. Generation probabilities were computed with OLGA for all TCRbeta clonotypes obtained by the gDNA method from several donors. TCRdb took over this immuneACCESS table, retaining in-frame rearrangements with V and J assigned. Such tables are incomplete; in checked studies, under half of the missing clones stem from an unresolved V gene, and the remainder is unexplained. The D gene and trimming were derived from the DNA, and the V and J assignments and clone size from that table. In this sample the table shows about 1 million clones, around 82% of which occur a single time. The biggest ten clones account for about 0.52% of the sample.

The paper as a whole reports these results and caveats: Because the study included a small number of donors, the genetic and exposure-history diversity represented was limited. Even with the large sequencing depth, rarefaction of the sorted-subset datasets indicated that sequencing was incomplete. Larger estimated clonotype richness was generally found for naive subsets than for memory subsets. Across a handful of donors, approximately 4.9% of naive CD4, roughly 3.3% of naive CD8, 2.3% of memory CD4, and around 0.4% of memory CD8 clonotypes were shared. Clonotypes shared by all four sorted-subset donors showed higher generation probabilities than non-shared clonotypes. Only blood was sampled, and tissue TCR repertoires likely differ from those in blood. Pairwise subsampling led to the expectation that sequencing depth would affect the degree of clonotype sharing among donors.

On this clone itself: This clone's antigen is unknown. Within one base of it there is no much larger clone, and no base qualities were kept. Distinct nucleotide sequences in the sample also encode this CDR3.

Healthy HIV-negative adults with no recently reported acute infections or vaccinations were included as donors. All donors were Caucasian adults living in Nashville, Tennessee, USA. CD4+ T cells were enriched through magnetic negative selection, after which naive cells were positively selected on CD45RA and the remaining negative fraction served as the memory subset. After blood collection by leukapheresis, PBMCs were isolated using Ficoll-Histopaque density gradient centrifugation and then cryopreserved in the vapor phase of liquid nitrogen. Purity and quantity of every magnetically sorted T cell population were checked by analytical flow cytometry. Each sorted fraction had its genomic DNA isolated and then quantified by UV absorbance on a Nanodrop 2000c. There are 17 amino acids in the CDR3, from cysteine to phenylalanine inclusive. Only the CDR3 DNA is retained, 51 bases long and in frame from the first base. V is pared back by 1 base and J by 1 base, with 14 bases lying between the germline termini. Reading the germline V gene gives CDR1 MGHRA and CDR2 YSYEKL.

This chain is built from TRBV4-1 and TRBJ1-3; TRBD1 is possibly the D segment (6 matching bases). The sequence was obtained from a man between 18 and 29 years old in good health. Some clones in this sample may be carry-over from other donors' samples. Sequencing was carried out using memory CD4+ T cells from PBMCs. The sample's cell subset or site, from its label and the paper: CD45RA-negative fraction. For the CDR3, the sequence is CASSQVRGGTSGNTIYF. The bases read TGCGCCAGCAGCCAAGTCAGGGGAGGTACGTCTGGAAACACCATATATTTT.